This TCR beta chain stems from a study of beta chain features in type 1 diabetes. Study background: Cell yields, gender and age were comparable in patients and healthy donors.

Study observations and caveats: For Type 1 diabetes patients, all four CD4+ subsets carried TCRB CDR3s that were moderately but significantly shorter. Among patients, naive, central memory and Treg TCRB repertoires appeared more similar than among healthy donors.

Per germline, CDR1 SGHNT and CDR2 YYREEE (reference sequence). V trimming: 4 bases; J trimming: 5 bases; junction bases outside the gene matches: 3. The CDR3 extends over 13 amino acids. Staining for CD45RO/CCR7/CD25/CD127/CD95/CD27 allowed sorting of CD4+ naive, central memory, regulatory and stem cell-like memory cells. Expressed TCRB transcripts were sequenced, since all the RNA that had been isolated was reverse transcribed. Clones were sequenced by immunoSEQ multiplex PCR, and TCRdb holds only the in-frame ones, with some missing. The sample records about 210,000 clones, 11% being singletons. On this clone: As yet, its antigen is unknown.

This rearrangement joins TRBV5-4 to TRBJ1-2, with TRBD1 identical over 9 bases. The TCR comes from a man between 18 and 35 years old in good health. Material for sequencing was central memory CD4+ T cells from blood. DNA of the CDR3: TGTGCCAGCAGCGCGGGACAGGGATATGGCTACACCTTC. It codes for CASSAGQGYGYTF. Based on the CDR3 plus reference TRBV5-4 and TRBJ1-2, the full variable domain is ETGVTQSPTHLIKTRGQQVTLRCSSQSGHNTVSWYQQALGQGPQFIFQYYREEENGRGNFPPRFSGLQFPNYSSELNVNALELDDSALYLCASSAGQGYGYTFGSGTRLTVV.